The TCR beta chain under discussion was sequenced for a study of radiation and T cells in renal cell carcinoma. Findings of the study overall: Without pretreatment biopsies, baseline tumor clonotype presence was undetermined. From baseline, blood top tumor clonotypes peaked at 2 weeks post-radiation.

A remark on this clone: Its antigen remains unknown.

The CDR3 loop spans 16 amino acids. Germline CDR1 is MNHEY and CDR2 is SMNVEV (reference sequence). V dropped 2 bases and J dropped 0; count of bases not matched to a gene: 2. Time point defined: blood 2 weeks post-SBRT. This sample's treatment: 15 Gy SBRT to primary tumor, nephrectomy 4 weeks later. Radiation-treated patients gave blood at baseline, week 2 and week 4. The patient's renal cell carcinoma had clear cell pathology. Method: immunoSEQ multiplex PCR; TCRdb's copy keeps in-frame clones and lacks some. The table lists about 120,000 clones, about 81% of them singletons. The sequence was collected from a woman aged 55-75 years with renal cell carcinoma. This chain uses TRBV27 with TRBJ2-7; 12 bases align to TRBD2. This material consisted of blood, taken from a patient whose treatment included radiotherapy and nephrectomy. CDR3 region: CASSLTTSGSSYEQYF. CDR3 coding DNA: TGTGCCAGCAGTTTAACGACTAGCGGGAGCTCCTACGAGCAGTACTTC.